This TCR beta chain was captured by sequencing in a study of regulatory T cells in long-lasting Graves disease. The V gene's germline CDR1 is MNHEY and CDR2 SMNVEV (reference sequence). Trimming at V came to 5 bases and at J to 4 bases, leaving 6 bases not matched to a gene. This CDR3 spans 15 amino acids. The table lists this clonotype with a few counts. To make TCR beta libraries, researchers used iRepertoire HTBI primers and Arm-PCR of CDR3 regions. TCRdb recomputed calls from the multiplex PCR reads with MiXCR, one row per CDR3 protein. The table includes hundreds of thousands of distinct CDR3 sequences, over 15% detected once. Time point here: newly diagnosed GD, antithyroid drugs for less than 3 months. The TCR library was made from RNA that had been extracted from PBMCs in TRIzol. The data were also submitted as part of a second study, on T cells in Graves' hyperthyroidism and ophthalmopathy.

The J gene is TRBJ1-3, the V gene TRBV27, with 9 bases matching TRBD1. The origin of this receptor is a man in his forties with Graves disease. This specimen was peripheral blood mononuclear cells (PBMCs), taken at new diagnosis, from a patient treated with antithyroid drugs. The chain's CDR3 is CASSPQGARGNTIYF. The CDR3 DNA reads TGTGCCAGCAGTCCACAGGGGGCGAGGGGAAACACCATATATTTT.